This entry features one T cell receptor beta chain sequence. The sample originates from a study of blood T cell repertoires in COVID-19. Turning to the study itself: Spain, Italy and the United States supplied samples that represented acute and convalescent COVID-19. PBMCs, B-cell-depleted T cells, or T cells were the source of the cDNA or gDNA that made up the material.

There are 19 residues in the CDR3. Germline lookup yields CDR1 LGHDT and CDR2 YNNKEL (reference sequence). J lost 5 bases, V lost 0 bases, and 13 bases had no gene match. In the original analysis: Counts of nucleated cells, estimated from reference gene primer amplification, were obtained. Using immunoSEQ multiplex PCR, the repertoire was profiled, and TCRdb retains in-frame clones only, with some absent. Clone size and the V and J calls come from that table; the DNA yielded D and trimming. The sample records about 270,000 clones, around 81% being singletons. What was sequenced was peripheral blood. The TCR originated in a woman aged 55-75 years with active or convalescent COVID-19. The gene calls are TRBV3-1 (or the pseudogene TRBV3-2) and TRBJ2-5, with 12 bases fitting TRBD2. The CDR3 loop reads CASSQDFGAGLAGGETQYF. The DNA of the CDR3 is TGTGCCAGCAGCCAAGATTTTGGTGCGGGACTAGCGGGCGGGGAGACCCAGTACTTC.